Following are 5 T cell receptor beta chains from one sample sequenced in a study of T-cell reconstitution after alpha-beta-depleted transplantation in children. Unique molecular identifiers were used to barcode this TCRbeta library. Via MiXCR, TCRdb re-called the PCR reads, giving one row per CDR3 protein. The table includes about 300,000 distinct CDR3 sequences, around 10% detected once. Sample: PBMCs, taken before TCRalphabeta/CD19-depleted stem cell transplant. All receptors come from a boy younger than two with acute myeloid leukemia, due to receive a stem cell transplant.

This clonotype appeared many times. CDR3 coding DNA: TGTGCCAGCAGCTTAGCCCTTACCGCTGGTGGGGCCAACGTCCTGACTTTC. It encodes CASSLALTAGGANVLTF. The chain is built from TRBV7-2 and TRBJ2-6; D gene uncertain. The CDR3 totals 17 residues. Trimming took off 0 bases at V and 3 bases at J, with 12 bases between the two ends. Germline V gene sequence: CDR1 SGHTA, CDR2 FQGNSA.

The V call is TRBV7-3, the J call TRBJ2-3; TRBD2 matches at 7 bases. Germline-derived CDR1 and CDR2 are SGHTA and FQGTGA. The V gene end was trimmed by 2 bases and the J gene end by 2 bases; junction bases not matched to a gene: 7. The CDR3 covers 16 residues. The DNA of the CDR3 is TGTGCCAGCAGCTTAGGAGCGGGACCCATCACAGATACGCAGTATTTT. Its translation is CASSLGAGPITDTQYF. Full variable domain (missing parts from reference TRBV7-3 and TRBJ2-3): GAGVSQTPSNKVTEKGKYVELRCDPISGHTALYWYRQSLGQGPEFLIYFQGTGAADDSGLPNDRFFAVRPEGSVSTLKIQRTERGDSAVYLCASSLGAGPITDTQYFGPGTRLTVL.

The chain recombines TRBV23-1 with TRBJ2-3; 10 nucleotides align to TRBD1. TRBV23-1 is placed among ORFs of uncertain function. V lost 6 bases, J lost 5 bases, and 5 bases stayed unmatched. This CDR3 spans 14 amino acids. CDR3 protein: CASSRQGAEDTQYF. CDR3 DNA sequence: TGCGCCAGCAGCCGACAGGGGGCTGAAGATACGCAGTATTTT.

In its sample, this clonotype was seen many times. The V and J genes are TRBV7-2 and TRBJ1-6; no clear D. The CDR3 covers 17 residues. Trimming left V 3 bases short and J 0 bases short, with 12 bases between. CDR1 is SGHTA and CDR2 is FQGNSA in the germline V gene. The DNA of the CDR3 is TGTGCCAGCAGCTTTGTAACCCTGAGCTCCTATAATTCACCCCTCCACTTT. Its translation: CASSFVTLSSYNSPLHF.

In its sample, this clonotype was seen many times. The chain is built from TRBV7-9 and TRBJ2-1, with TRBD1 identical over 7 bases. Germline CDR1 is SEHNR and CDR2 is FQNEAQ (reference sequence). The CDR3 consists of 15 residues. V lost 5 bases and J lost 3; bases outside the gene matches: 7. The CDR3 nucleotides read TGTGCCAGCAGCCAAAGGGGGCGGCTCTACAATGAGCAGTTCTTC. Amino acid sequence: CASSQRGRLYNEQFF.